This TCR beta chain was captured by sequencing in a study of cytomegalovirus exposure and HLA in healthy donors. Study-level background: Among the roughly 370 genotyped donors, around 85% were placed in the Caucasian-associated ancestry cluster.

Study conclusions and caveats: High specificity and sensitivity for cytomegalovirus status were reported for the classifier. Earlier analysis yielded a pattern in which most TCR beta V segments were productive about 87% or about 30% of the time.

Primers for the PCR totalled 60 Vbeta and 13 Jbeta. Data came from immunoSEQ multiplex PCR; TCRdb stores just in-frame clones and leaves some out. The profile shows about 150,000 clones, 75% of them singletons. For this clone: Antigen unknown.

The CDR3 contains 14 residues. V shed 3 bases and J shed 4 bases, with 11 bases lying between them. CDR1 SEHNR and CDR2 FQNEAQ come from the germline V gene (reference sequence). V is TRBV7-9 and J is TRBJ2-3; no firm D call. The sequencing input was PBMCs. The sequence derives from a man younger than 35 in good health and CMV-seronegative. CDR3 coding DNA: TGTGCCAGCAGCTTCGTAGGCGGCGCAGATACGCAGTATTTT. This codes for CASSFVGGADTQYF. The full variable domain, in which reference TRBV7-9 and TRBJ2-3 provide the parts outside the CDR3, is DTGVSQNPRHKITKRGQNVTFRCDPISEHNRLYWYRQTLGQGPEFLTYFQNEAQLEKSRLLSDRFSAERPKGSFSTLEIQRTEQGDSAMYLCASSFVGGADTQYFGPGTRLTVL.